These 25 T cell receptor beta chains share one sample of origin, sequenced in a study of blood T cells in healthy people across ages. With a J-beta primer mix and a sample-barcoded 5' primer, a second PCR ran 7 to 11 cycles. TCRdb fed the 5' RACE reads into MiXCR, producing one record per CDR3 protein. The table has roughly 1.7 million distinct CDR3 sequences, roughly a third seen once; the top ten hold about 11%. The sample taken for sequencing was blood. These receptors were collected from a woman aged 30 to 39 in good health.

The V and J genes are TRBV13 and TRBJ2-7; 12 bases map to TRBD2. Germline-derived CDR1 and CDR2 are PRHDT and FYEKMQ (reference sequence). Trimming took 7 bases from V and 3 from J; bases not matched to a gene: 4. CDR3 length: 14 amino acids. The CDR3 reads CASTWTSGDYEQYF. The CDR3 nucleotides are TGTGCCAGCACGTGGACTAGCGGGGACTACGAGCAGTACTTC.

The chain joins TRBV20-1 to TRBJ2-3; maybe TRBD2 (6 bases). Germline assignment: CDR1 DFQATT and CDR2 SNEGSKA (reference sequence). V shed 0 bases and J shed 2 bases, with 12 bases lying between them. This CDR3 is built from 15 residues. Here the CDR3 reads CSAREAGSPTDTQYF. In DNA form, the CDR3 reads TGCAGTGCTAGAGAGGCGGGGAGTCCCACAGATACGCAGTATTTT.

For this clonotype: Just one base apart from a much larger clone, this may be a read error. The rearrangement joins TRBV5-1 to TRBJ2-4, with D perhaps TRBD2 (5 bases). In germline, CDR1 is SGHRS, CDR2 YFSETQ. The CDR3 has 16 residues. The CDR3 sequence: CASSPEEVLAKNIRYF. Written as DNA, the CDR3 is TGCGCCAGCAGCCCGGAGGAGGTTCTAGCCAAAAACATTCGGTACTTC. Supplemented by reference TRBV5-1 and TRBJ2-4, the full variable domain reads KAGVTQTPRYLIKTRGQQVTLSCSPISGHRSVSWYQQTPGQGLQFLFEYFSETQRNKGNFPGRFSGRQFSNSRSEMNVSTLELGDSALYLCASSPEEVLAKNIRYFGAGTRLSVL.

Of note for this clonotype: Being one base from a much bigger clone, this may be a read error. This rearrangement joins TRBV4-1 to TRBJ2-1; 7 nucleotides match TRBD1. CDR3 length: 16 residues. With V trimmed by 3 bases and J by 4 bases, 9 bases remained unmatched. The V gene's germline CDR1 is MGHRA and CDR2 YSYEKL. In DNA, the CDR3 is TGCGCCAGCAGCCATGTGACAGGGAGCCCTTACAATGAGCAGTTCTTC. This gives the protein CASSHVTGSPYNEQFF.

This rearrangement joins TRBV30 to TRBJ1-4; no clear D gene. The CDR3 totals 15 residues. CDR1 is GTSNPN and CDR2 is SVGIG in the germline V gene (reference sequence). The V end lost 2 bases, the J end lost 2 bases, and 12 bases lay between the germline ends. The CDR3 nucleotides read TGTGCCTGGAGTAATCCCGACCGCACTAATGAAAAACTGTTTTTT. Translation gives CAWSNPDRTNEKLFF.

J is TRBJ2-3 and V is TRBV21-1; the listed D gene, TRBD1, was not tested against the DNA. TRBV21-1 is given as a pseudogene. The CDR3 consists of 14 residues. The CDR3 loop is CASSKVEGQGPGLF. The CDR3, as DNA: TGTGCCAGCAGCAAAGTAGAAGGACAGGGCCCCGGGCTTTTT.

This clonotype was recorded a few times. The V call is TRBV30, the J call TRBJ1-5, with D possibly matching TRBD1 (5 bases). Trimming left V 0 bases short and J 1 base short, with 10 bases between. Germline V lookup: CDR1 GTSNPN, CDR2 SVGIG (reference sequence). CDR3 length equals 15 residues. The CDR3 region is CAWSVRGTSNQPQHF. The CDR3 nucleotides are TGTGCCTGGAGTGTAAGGGGTACAAGCAATCAGCCCCAGCATTTT.

This clonotype was seen more than once but under ten times. The chain uses TRBV9 and TRBJ2-1; 13 nucleotides align to TRBD2. The J segment lost 8 bases and the V segment lost 0 bases, leaving 5 bases of the junction unmatched. Germline CDR1 reads SGDLS; CDR2 reads YYNGEE. The CDR3 has 16 residues. CDR3 bases: TGTGCCAGCAGCGTAGTGGGACTAGCGGGGCTATATGAGCAGTTCTTC. Translating gives CASSVVGLAGLYEQFF.

The sample holds a few counts of this clonotype. This sequence joins TRBV20-1 and TRBJ2-7; D may be TRBD2 (6 bases). The CDR3 length is 14 residues. The germline gives CDR1 DFQATT, CDR2 SNEGSKA (reference sequence). The V gene lost 5 bases and the J gene lost 4 bases, with 18 bases spanning the gap. This chain's CDR3 is CSAPGGTPLYEQYF. The CDR3 nucleotides are TGCAGTGCTCCAGGTGGGACTCCGCTGTACGAGCAGTACTTC.

Note on this clonotype: At one end, the junction sequence differs from germline, possibly due to a read error. The chain carries TRBV20-1 and TRBJ2-1; either TRBD1 or TRBD2 may supply D (5 bases each). This CDR3 spans 13 amino acids. Germline-derived CDR1 and CDR2 are DFQATT and SNEGSKA (reference sequence). CDR3 protein: CSAREDLDNVQFF. CDR3 DNA sequence: TGCAGTGCTAGGGAGGACTTGGACAATGTGCAGTTCTTC.

This clonotype was detected only a few times. The chain recombines TRBV20-1 with TRBJ2-1; D is unclear. Trimming removed 6 bases from V and 0 bases from J, with 15 bases in between. Looked up from germline, CDR1 is DFQATT and CDR2 is SNEGSKA (reference sequence). This CDR3 is 15 amino acids long. CDR3 sequence (DNA): TGCAGTGCCGCGAACCCAACCAGCTCCTACAATGAGCAGTTCTTC. As protein: CSAANPTSSYNEQFF.

The V and J genes are TRBV7-2 and TRBJ2-3; D remains unclear. Per germline, CDR1 SGHTA and CDR2 FQGNSA. The CDR3 spans 15 residues. V was clipped by 1 base and J by 0 bases, with 8 bases between them. This CDR3 is CASSLVLFSTDTQYF. For the CDR3, the DNA is TGTGCCAGCAGCTTAGTACTATTTAGCACAGATACGCAGTATTTT. The complete variable domain, with remaining parts taken from reference TRBV7-2 and TRBJ2-3, reads GAGVSQSPSNKVTEKGKDVELRCDPISGHTALYWYRQSLGQGLEFLIYFQGNSAPDKSGLPSDRFSAERTGGSVSTLTIQRTQQEDSAVYLCASSLVLFSTDTQYFGPGTRLTVL.

The chain uses TRBV27 and TRBJ2-7; the match to TRBD1 covers 7 bases. V was pared by 4 bases and J by 2 bases, with 8 bases of the junction left unmatched. In germline, CDR1 is MNHEY, CDR2 SMNVEV (reference sequence). The length of the CDR3 is 15 residues. DNA for the CDR3: TGTGCCAGCAGTTCCCGACAGGGACGCGCCTACGAGCAGTACTTC. Its translation is CASSSRQGRAYEQYF.

Note on this clonotype: One base away lies a much larger clone, so this may be a sequencing read error. The chain is built from TRBV20-1 and TRBJ2-1, with 13 bases lining up with TRBD2. This CDR3 region has 14 residues. J lost 10 bases, V lost 6 bases, and 9 bases had no gene match. Germline V CDR1 and CDR2: DFQATT, SNEGSKA (reference sequence). The CDR3 coding sequence is TGCAGTGCCGTCACTAGCGGGAGGGCCCAAGAGCAGTTCTTC. Encoded protein: CSAVTSGRAQEQFF.

This clonotype has a handful of counts. J is TRBJ2-2 and V is TRBV5-1; D is perhaps TRBD1 (6 bases). CDR3 length: 16 amino acids. Germline V gives CDR1 SGHRS, CDR2 YFSETQ. Trimming removed 4 bases at V and 0 bases at J, with 13 bases between. This CDR3 reads CASSPDRSANTGELFF. The CDR3, as DNA: TGCGCCAGCAGCCCTGACAGGTCTGCGAACACCGGGGAGCTGTTTTTT.

This clonotype has a count of ten or more. CDR3 in DNA: TGTGCCAGCACTTCGGGACTAGCGGACACAGATACGCAGTATTTT. Translation: CASTSGLADTDTQYF. The gene calls are TRBV12-3 or TRBV12-4 and TRBJ2-3, with 11 bases lining up with TRBD2. The J segment lost 2 bases and the V segment lost 7 bases, leaving 5 bases of the junction unmatched. The CDR3 is 15 residues long.

Concerning this clonotype: Mismatch with germline at one junction end may stem from a read error. The chain uses TRBV2 and TRBJ1-2; maybe TRBD1 (5 bases). The CDR3 runs 13 residues. From germline, CDR1 is SNHLY and CDR2 FYNNEI. This CDR3 is CDSSLDSNYGYTF. The CDR3 nucleotides read TGTGACAGCAGTTTAGACAGTAACTATGGCTACACCTTC.

The rearrangement joins TRBV20-1 to TRBJ2-1; TRBD2 aligns across 14 bases. V dropped 5 bases and J dropped 11; count of bases not matched to a gene: 11. In germline, CDR1 is DFQATT, CDR2 SNEGSKA (reference sequence). The length of the CDR3 is 15 residues. The CDR3 sequence: CSAPSATSGGAKQFF. CDR3 DNA sequence: TGCAGTGCTCCCTCTGCGACTAGCGGGGGGGCAAAGCAGTTCTTC.

This clonotype showed up just a few times. The genes are TRBV15 and TRBJ2-1; D is tentatively TRBD1 or TRBD2 (5 bases each). The V gene lost 3 bases and the J gene lost 15 bases, with 15 bases spanning the gap. CDR3 length: 12 amino acids. Germline values: CDR1 LNHNV, CDR2 YYDKDF (reference sequence). CDR3 in amino acids: CATSSSVGRVFF. Here the CDR3 DNA reads TGTGCCACCAGCAGTAGCGTGGGGCGAGTGTTCTTC.

This clonotype was picked up a small number of times. The chain combines TRBV28 with TRBJ2-7; D gene uncertain. The CDR3 runs to 13 residues. The V and J ends lost 5 bases and 6 bases respectively, with 14 bases between them. Germline assignment: CDR1 MDHEN and CDR2 SYDVKM. CDR3 residues: CASSPRARTEQYF. The CDR3 DNA is TGTGCCAGCAGTCCTCGGGCTCGTACCGAGCAGTACTTC.

The V and J genes are TRBV5-8 and TRBJ2-1, with D possibly matching TRBD2 (6 bases). Between the trimmed V and J ends, which lost 0 bases and 10 bases, there was a span of 14 bases. The CDR3 has 14 residues. Germline lookup yields CDR1 SGHTS and CDR2 YDEGEE. The CDR3 here is CASSLGGGTGEQFF. The CDR3 DNA reads TGTGCCAGCAGCTTGGGCGGCGGGACGGGCGAGCAGTTCTTC.

This clonotype showed up just a few times. The rearrangement uses TRBV7-3 and TRBJ2-7; no clear D. The DNA matches TRBJ2-5 better at its end, which makes the J call doubtful. The CDR3 runs to 14 residues. Germline assignment: CDR1 SGHTA and CDR2 FQGTGA. CDR3 in amino acids: CASSLNPGGETQYF. For the CDR3, the DNA is TGTGCCAGCAGCTTAAACCCTGGCGGAGAGACCCAGTACTTC.

The sample holds a few counts of this clonotype. The chain is built from TRBV2 and TRBJ2-7, with 9 bases fitting TRBD2. The CDR3 runs to 14 residues. Trimming cost V 5 bases and J 5 bases; bases outside gene matches: 7. Germline V CDR1 and CDR2: SNHLY, FYNNEI. CDR3 loop: CASSPAGGPHEQYF. The DNA for the CDR3 is TGTGCCAGCAGTCCAGCGGGGGGTCCCCACGAGCAGTACTTC.

This clonotype was detected a few times. The genes are TRBV6-5 and TRBJ1-1; D might be TRBD1 (5 bases). This CDR3 spans 16 amino acids. The V gene lost 2 bases and the J gene lost 3 bases, with 16 bases spanning the gap. Germline assignment: CDR1 MNHEY and CDR2 SVGAGI. This CDR3 is CASSYPSQGGDTEAFF. In DNA, the CDR3 is TGTGCCAGCAGTTACCCCTCCCAGGGAGGGGACACTGAAGCTTTCTTT.

This clonotype occurred many times. The chain uses TRBV27 and TRBJ1-1, with 7 bases lining up with TRBD1. J gave up 3 bases and V 6 bases, and 10 bases lay outside the gene matches. The CDR3 runs to 15 residues. Germline V gene sequence: CDR1 MNHEY, CDR2 SMNVEV (reference sequence). The DNA for the CDR3 is TGTGCCAGCAGGCGGGACAGCCTATATCACACTGAAGCTTTCTTT. This sequence encodes CASRRDSLYHTEAFF.